These 14 T cell receptor beta chains were sequenced from one sample in a study of cytomegalovirus exposure and HLA in healthy donors. Researchers ran the PCR with 60 Vbeta and 13 Jbeta primers. Sequencing was performed with immunoSEQ multiplex PCR; in TCRdb, only in-frame clones are kept and a portion is missing. The table lists around 120,000 clones, about 78% of them singletons. Material: PBMCs. Receptors were obtained from a woman aged 40 to 50 in good health and CMV-seropositive.

The chain recombines TRBV27 with TRBJ1-6; 8 bases are shared with TRBD1. The germline V gene encodes CDR1 MNHEY and CDR2 SMNVEV (reference sequence). The J segment lost 2 bases and the V segment lost 4 bases, leaving 13 bases of the junction unmatched. The CDR3 is 19 residues long. The CDR3: CASSYAPADRGTYNSPLHF. In nucleotides, the CDR3 is TGTGCCAGCAGTTACGCCCCCGCCGACAGGGGAACCTATAATTCACCCCTCCACTTT.

V is TRBV7-7 and J is TRBJ2-5, with 11 bases matching TRBD2. Germline lookup yields CDR1 SSHAT and CDR2 FNYEAQ (reference sequence). Germline trimming cut 5 bases from V and 5 bases from J; bases unmatched to any gene: 13. The CDR3 length is 17 residues. The CDR3 bases are TGTGCCAGCAGCCCCGGGGTTAGCGGGGGGGCCGGGGAGACCCAGTACTTC. Protein product: CASSPGVSGGAGETQYF.

This clone was picked up one time. The chain combines TRBV2 with TRBJ1-1, with 7 bases matching TRBD1. There are 14 residues in the CDR3. Germline values: CDR1 SNHLY, CDR2 FYNNEI. Trimming removed 6 bases from V and 1 base from J; junction bases left unmatched: 5. CDR3 sequence reads: CASRARQGNTEAFF. CDR3 bases: TGTGCCAGCAGAGCCCGACAGGGGAACACTGAAGCTTTCTTT.

The V and J genes are TRBV28 and TRBJ1-2, with a weak D call TRBD1 (6 bases). The CDR3 sequence is 12 residues long. The V end lost 5 bases, the J end lost 8 bases, and 12 bases lay between the germline ends. CDR1 is MDHEN and CDR2 is SYDVKM in the germline V gene. The CDR3 nucleotides read TGTGCCAGCAGTCTAACAGGGCACGGCTACACCTTC. Its protein is CASSLTGHGYTF.

The chain recombines TRBV5-6 with TRBJ1-1; 8 bases fit TRBD1. Germline lookup yields CDR1 SGHDT and CDR2 YYEEEE. Unmatched junction bases numbered 13, after V lost 4 bases and J lost 11 bases. The CDR3 consists of 14 residues. The CDR3 is CASSKFGTGYYAFF. DNA of the CDR3: TGTGCCAGCAGCAAATTTGGGACAGGATACTACGCTTTCTTT.

This clone has a single count. The rearrangement joins TRBV5-4 to TRBJ2-7; a possible D gene is TRBD2 (5 bases). Germline V gene lookup returns CDR1 SGHNT and CDR2 YYREEE (reference sequence). The CDR3 totals 16 residues. Trimming cost V 2 bases and J 4 bases, with 19 bases left between them. CDR3 bases: TGTGCCAGCAGCTTAGGGCCGGGGATTAATTCGTACGAGCAGTACTTC. This translates into CASSLGPGINSYEQYF.

Notes on this clone: The identical CDR3 is also encoded by other nucleotide sequences in the sample. V is TRBV5-1 and J is TRBJ1-1; D not certain. CDR1 SGHRS and CDR2 YFSETQ come from the germline V gene. With 2 bases removed from V and 1 base from J, the gap between germline ends came to 6 bases. This CDR3 has 13 residues. The CDR3 region has the DNA TGCGCCAGCAGCTTAGCAGGGAACACTGAAGCTTTCTTT. This sequence encodes CASSLAGNTEAFF.

This clone came up a few times. The gene calls are TRBV5-1 and TRBJ2-7; weak D call: TRBD1 (6 bases). Germline V gives CDR1 SGHRS, CDR2 YFSETQ. The CDR3 loop spans 15 amino acids. The V end lost 0 bases, the J end lost 10 bases, and 20 bases lay between the germline ends. The CDR3 protein is CASSLDSQGTNRQYF. In DNA, the CDR3 is TGCGCCAGCAGCTTGGACTCACAGGGTACAAACCGCCAGTACTTC.

This clone was counted once. Other nucleotide sequences from this sample produce the same CDR3. The chain recombines TRBV15 with TRBJ1-1; possible D gene TRBD1, 6 bases. The CDR3 extends over 13 amino acids. Germline CDR1 LNHNV, CDR2 YYDKDF (reference sequence). Deletions cut 3 bases from V and 1 base from J, with 6 bases between. CDR3 amino acids: CATSRDRNTEAFF. The CDR3 bases are TGTGCCACCAGCAGGGACAGGAACACTGAAGCTTTCTTT.

This rearrangement joins TRBV4-3 to TRBJ2-3; a weak D match, TRBD1 (5 bases). Deletions cut 0 bases from V and 2 bases from J, with 12 bases between. The CDR3 is made up of 16 amino acids. Germline V CDR1 and CDR2: LGHNA, YSLEER. The CDR3 DNA reads as TGCGCCAGCAGCCAAGACCCGGCAGGGTCCACAGATACGCAGTATTTT. It specifies CASSQDPAGSTDTQYF.

The chain uses TRBV11-2 and TRBJ2-5, with TRBD2 as a possible D gene (5 bases). CDR1 is SGHAT, CDR2 FQNNGV, per germline. CDR3 length equals 15 residues. The V gene lost 1 base and the J gene lost 2 bases, with 11 bases spanning the gap. CDR3 bases: TGTGCCAGCAGCTTAGGAGGGTTGGGGCAAGAGACCCAGTACTTC. Residues: CASSLGGLGQETQYF.

The chain links TRBV9 to TRBJ2-2, with D unresolved. Trimming shortened V by 4 bases and J by 2 bases, and 3 bases separated the two germline ends. From germline, CDR1 is SGDLS and CDR2 YYNGEE. The CDR3 is 12 amino acids. DNA for the CDR3: TGTGCCAGCAGCCTAAACACCGGGGAGCTGTTTTTT. This encodes CASSLNTGELFF. The full variable domain, with the rest looked up from reference TRBV9 and TRBJ2-2, is DSGVTQTPKHLITATGQRVTLRCSPRSGDLSVYWYQQSLDQGLQFLIQYYNGEERAKGNILERFSAQQFPDLHSELNLSSLELGDSALYFCASSLNTGELFFGEGSRLTVL.

The CDR3 nucleotides are TGTGCCAGCAGCCCGGTGGAGGGGATGAACACTGAAGCTTTCTTT. This codes for CASSPVEGMNTEAFF. The chain joins TRBV5-4 to TRBJ1-1; a weak D match, TRBD1 (5 bases). CDR3 length equals 15 residues. Trimming removed 4 bases from V and 0 bases from J, with 13 bases in between. Germline V lookup: CDR1 SGHNT, CDR2 YYREEE (reference sequence). Full variable domain (remainder filled in from reference TRBV5-4 and TRBJ1-1): ETGVTQSPTHLIKTRGQQVTLRCSSQSGHNTVSWYQQALGQGPQFIFQYYREEENGRGNFPPRFSGLQFPNYSSELNVNALELDDSALYLCASSPVEGMNTEAFFGQGTRLTVV.

The gene calls are TRBV4-2 and TRBJ2-7, with 8 positions matching TRBD1. After removal of 0 bases from V and 3 bases from J, the junction contained 4 bases not matched to a gene. Germline values: CDR1 LGHNA, CDR2 YNFKEQ. This CDR3 has 15 amino acids. CDR3 nucleotides: TGTGCCAGCAGCCAAGACGCAGGGGGCGGCTACGAGCAGTACTTC. It is translated as CASSQDAGGGYEQYF.